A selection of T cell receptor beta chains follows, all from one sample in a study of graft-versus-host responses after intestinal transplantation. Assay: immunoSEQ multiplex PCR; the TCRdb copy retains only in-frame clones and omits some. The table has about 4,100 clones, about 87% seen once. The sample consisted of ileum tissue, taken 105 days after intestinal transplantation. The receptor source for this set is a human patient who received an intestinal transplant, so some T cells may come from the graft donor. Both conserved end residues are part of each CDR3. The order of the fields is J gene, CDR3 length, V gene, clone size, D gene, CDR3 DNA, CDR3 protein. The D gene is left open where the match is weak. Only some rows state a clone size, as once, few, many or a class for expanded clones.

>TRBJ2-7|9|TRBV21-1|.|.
TGTGCTGTTGGTGGGGAGCAGTACTTC
CAVGGEQYF
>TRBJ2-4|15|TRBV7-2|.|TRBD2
TGTGCCAGCAGCTTAGGGACTAGCGGGGGGAACATTCAGTACTTC
CASSLGTSGGNIQYF
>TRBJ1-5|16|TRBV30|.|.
TGTGCCTGGAGTGTACCTGGGGGCCACTCAATTCAGCCCCAGCATTTT
CAWSVPGGHSIQPQHF
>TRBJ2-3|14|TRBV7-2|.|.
TGTGCCAGCAGCTTAAGGGGGCGGGGAGATACGCAGTATTTT
CASSLRGRGDTQYF
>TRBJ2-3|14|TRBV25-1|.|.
TGTGCCAGCAGTGTCGCGGGTAGCACAGATACGCAGTATTTT
CASSVAGSTDTQYF
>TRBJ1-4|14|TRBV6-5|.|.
TGTGCCAGCTGGGGGAGTACAACTAATGAAAAACTGTTTTTT
CASWGSTTNEKLFF
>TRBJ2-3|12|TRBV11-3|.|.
TGTGCCAGCAGCTTCAACACAGATACGCAGTATTTT
CASSFNTDTQYF
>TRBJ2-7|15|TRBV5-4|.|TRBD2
TGTGCCAGCAGCTTGGGGGCGGGAGGTTCCTACGAGCAGTACTTC
CASSLGAGGSYEQYF
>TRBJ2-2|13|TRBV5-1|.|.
TGCGCCAGCAGCTTGCAGGGGCCCGGGGAGCTGTTTTTT
CASSLQGPGELFF
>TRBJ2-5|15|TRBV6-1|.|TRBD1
TGTGCCAGCAGTGAGGGGACAGGGTGGGGAGAGACCCAGTACTTC
CASSEGTGWGETQYF
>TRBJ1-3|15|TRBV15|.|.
TGTGCCACCAGCAGGTGGGACGTCTCTGGAAACACCATATATTTT
CATSRWDVSGNTIYF
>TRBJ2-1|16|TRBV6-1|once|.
TGTGCCAGCAGTGAATTTGGGGTATTTCCCTACAATGAGCAGTTCTTC
CASSEFGVFPYNEQFF
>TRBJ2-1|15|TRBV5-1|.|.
TGCGCCAGCAGCTTGGATATAGGGGGCTACAATGAGCAGTTCTTC
CASSLDIGGYNEQFF
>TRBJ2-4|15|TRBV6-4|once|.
TGTGCCACCGATCGGACAGATCTAGCCAAAAACATTCAGTACTTC
CATDRTDLAKNIQYF
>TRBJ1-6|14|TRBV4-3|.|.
TGCGCCAGCAGCCGATACAATTATAATTCACCCCTCCACTTT
CASSRYNYNSPLHF
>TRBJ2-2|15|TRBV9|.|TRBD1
TGTGCCAGCAGCGTAGGGACAGGGAACACCGGGGAGCTGTTTTTT
CASSVGTGNTGELFF
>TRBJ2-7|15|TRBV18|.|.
TGTGCCAGCTCACCACCGGGGCTAGACTCCTACGAGCAGTACTTC
CASSPPGLDSYEQYF
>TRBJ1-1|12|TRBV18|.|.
TGTGCCAGCTCACCACAGAACACTGAAGCTTTCTTT
CASSPQNTEAFF
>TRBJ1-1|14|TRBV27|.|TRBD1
TGTGCCAGCAGTCCCAAGACAGGGATCACTGAAGCTTTCTTT
CASSPKTGITEAFF
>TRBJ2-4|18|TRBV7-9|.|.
TGTGCCAGCAGCTTGGGACACCGGGGACCATTAGCCAAAAACATTCAGTACTTC
CASSLGHRGPLAKNIQYF
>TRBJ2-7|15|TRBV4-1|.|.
TGCGCCAGCAGCCAACTGAACAGTCCTTTCTACGAGCAGTACTTC
CASSQLNSPFYEQYF
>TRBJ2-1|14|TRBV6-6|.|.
TGTGCCAGCAGTTACGGGAGCTCCTACAATGAGCAGTTCTTC
CASSYGSSYNEQFF
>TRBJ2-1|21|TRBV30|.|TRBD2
TGTGCCTGGAGTTCCCGGGATAAGTCTAGCGGGAGGGCCAGGGCCTACAATGAGCAGTTCTTC
CAWSSRDKSSGRARAYNEQFF
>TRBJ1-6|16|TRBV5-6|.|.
TGTGCCAGCAGCTTGGAACGGATCTCCTATAATTCACCCCTCCACTTT
CASSLERISYNSPLHF
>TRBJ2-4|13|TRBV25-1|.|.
TGTGCCAGCAGTGTGGGAGCCAAAAACATTCAGTACTTC
CASSVGAKNIQYF
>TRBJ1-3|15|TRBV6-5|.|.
TGTGCCAGCAGTTACTCGGAGGGCTCGGGAAACACCATATATTTT
CASSYSEGSGNTIYF
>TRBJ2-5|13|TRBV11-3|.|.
TGTGCCAGCAGCCCCTACGGGGATGAGACCCAGTACTTC
CASSPYGDETQYF
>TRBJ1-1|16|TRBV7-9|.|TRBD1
TGTGCCAGCAGCCTCATCAGGGACAGGGATAAGACTGAAGCTTTCTTT
CASSLIRDRDKTEAFF
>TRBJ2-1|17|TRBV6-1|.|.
TGTGCCAGCAGTGCCCCCCCAAGCCGGGCTGTTGAGAATGAGCAGTTCTTC
CASSAPPSRAVENEQFF
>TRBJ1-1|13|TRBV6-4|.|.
TGTGCCAGCAGTGACCGTTGGGGGACTGAAGCTTTCTTT
CASSDRWGTEAFF
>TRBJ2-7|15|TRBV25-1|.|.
TGTGCCAGCAGTGAATGGGGCGCCCCTCCTTACGAGCAGTACTTC
CASSEWGAPPYEQYF
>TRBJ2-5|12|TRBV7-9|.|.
TGTGCCAGCAGCTTAGTGGGGGAGACCCAGTACTTC
CASSLVGETQYF
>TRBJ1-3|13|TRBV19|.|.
TGTGCCAGTAGTCGGCGAGGCGGAAACACCATATATTTT
CASSRRGGNTIYF
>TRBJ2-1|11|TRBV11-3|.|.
TGTGCCACCCTAGCCCAAAATGAGCAGTTCTTC
CATLAQNEQFF
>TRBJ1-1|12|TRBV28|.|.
TGTGCCACGACAGGCTGGAACACTGAAGCTTTCTTT
CATTGWNTEAFF
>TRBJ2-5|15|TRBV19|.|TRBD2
TGTGCCAGTAGTATAGGGGGGGGTTTGGGCGAGACCCAGTACTTC
CASSIGGGLGETQYF
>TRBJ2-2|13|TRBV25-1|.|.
TGTGCCAGCAGAGGAACCTACACCGGGGAGCTGTTTTTT
CASRGTYTGELFF
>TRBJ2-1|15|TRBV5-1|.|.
TGCGCCAGCAGCTTGGTTGGGAGCTCCTACAATGAGCAGTTCTTC
CASSLVGSSYNEQFF
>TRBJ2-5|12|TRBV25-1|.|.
TGTGCCAGCAGTGCCCAACAGGAGACCCAGTACTTC
CASSAQQETQYF
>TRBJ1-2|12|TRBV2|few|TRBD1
TGTGCCAGCAGTGCAGGGGGCTATGGCTACACCTTC
CASSAGGYGYTF
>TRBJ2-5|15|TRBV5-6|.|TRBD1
TGTGCCAGCAGCGGAGGAGACAGGGGGGAAGAGACCCAGTACTTC
CASSGGDRGEETQYF
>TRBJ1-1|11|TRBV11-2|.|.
TGTGCCAGCAGCCCGCGAGTTGAAGCTTTCTTT
CASSPRVEAFF